The 22 T cell receptor beta chains below all came from one sample that was sequenced in a study of cytomegalovirus exposure and HLA in healthy donors (dated by TCRdb to about 2017). The library was made by the immunoSEQ multiplex PCR assay. Entries here come from immuneACCESS through TCRdb and include only in-frame sequences with V and J called. Some clones fail to appear in such tables; in the studies checked, an unresolved V gene covers under half of the shortfall, and the cause of the remainder is unknown. Counted in this sample were around 150,000 clones; 70% to 90% of them appeared once. Clones ranked in the top ten supply more than 2.5% of the sample. The specimen sequenced was PBMCs. These receptors came from a woman aged 18-35 years in good health and CMV-seropositive.

The gene calls are TRBV11-2 and TRBJ1-2; TRBD1 matches at 8 bases. V gave up 5 bases and J gave up 9 bases; unmatched junction bases: 8. The length of the CDR3 is 13 residues. Germline CDR1 reads SGHAT; CDR2 reads FQNNGV. DNA of the CDR3: TGTGCCAGCAGCCGGACAGGGAAGAGGAGCTACACCTTC. It is translated as CASSRTGKRSYTF. The variable domain in full, with the rest retrieved from reference TRBV11-2 and TRBJ1-2, is EAGVAQSPRYKIIEKRQSVAFWCNPISGHATLYWYQQILGQGPKLLIQFQNNGVVDDSQLPKDRFSAERLKGVDSTLKIQPAKLEDSAVYLCASSRTGKRSYTFGSGTRLTVV.

The chain combines TRBV10-2 with TRBJ2-1; the match to TRBD2 covers 9 bases. Trimming cost V 10 bases and J 8 bases; bases outside gene matches: 9. Looked up from germline, CDR1 is WSHSY and CDR2 is SAAADI. This CDR3 comprises 13 residues. The CDR3 nucleotides are TGCGCCACCCAAGCGGGAGGCGGGGATGAGCAGTTCTTC. It yields the protein CATQAGGGDEQFF.

J is TRBJ2-3 and V is TRBV28, with a possible D match to TRBD2 (5 bases). This CDR3 contains 12 residues. Germline V gives CDR1 MDHEN, CDR2 SYDVKM. V was pared by 8 bases and J by 0 bases, with 6 bases between. The CDR3 DNA reads TGTGCCAGCGAGGGTAGCACAGATACGCAGTATTTT. It encodes CASEGSTDTQYF.

The rearrangement joins TRBV2 to TRBJ2-3; TRBD1 aligns across 10 bases. This CDR3 is 14 amino acids long. The trim removed 9 bases at V and 5 bases at J, leaving 8 bases unmatched. Germline CDR1 and CDR2: SNHLY and FYNNEI. The DNA for the CDR3 is TGTGCCAGTAGACGGGACAGGGGAGGAGATACGCAGTATTTT. Amino acid sequence: CASRRDRGGDTQYF.

For the CDR3, the DNA is TGTGCTAGTGGTTTGTCAGGGGTGGAGACCCAGTACTTC. Its protein product is CASGLSGVETQYF. The chain uses TRBV12-5 and TRBJ2-5; D might be TRBD1 (6 bases). The CDR3 spans 13 residues. Germline V gene lookup returns CDR1 LGHNT and CDR2 FRNRAP. V lost 2 bases to trimming and J lost 5 bases, with 9 bases between them.

This rearrangement joins TRBV27 to TRBJ2-1; 11 bases agree with TRBD2. Germline CDR1 is MNHEY and CDR2 is SMNVEV (reference sequence). J lost 1 base, V lost 1 base, and 6 bases had no gene match. This CDR3 has 18 residues. The chain's CDR3 is CASSLFPRTSGSYNEQFF. CDR3 nucleotide sequence: TGTGCCAGCAGTTTATTCCCTCGGACTAGCGGGTCCTACAATGAGCAGTTCTTC.

Remarks on this clone: The final CDR3 position lacks the conserved phenylalanine or tryptophan, pointing to a likely read error. The DNA is omitted, as the CDR3 cannot be located on it reliably, and the CDR3 follows TCRdb's listing. The chain employs TRBV10-3 and TRBJ2-7; no DNA check was done on the table's D call, TRBD1. The CDR3 length equals 13 residues, ends included. Germline lookup yields CDR1 ENHRY and CDR2 SYGVKD. The CDR3 loop reads CAISQGQGARPTL.

The V and J genes are TRBV2 and TRBJ1-1; 7 bases line up with TRBD1. Germline V gene lookup returns CDR1 SNHLY and CDR2 FYNNEI. V was pared by 4 bases and J by 3 bases, with 2 bases of the junction left unmatched. The CDR3 extends over 13 amino acids. Here the CDR3 DNA reads TGTGCCAGCAGTGGGCAGGGGGACACTGAAGCTTTCTTT. Translation gives CASSGQGDTEAFF.

The genes are TRBV11-3 and TRBJ2-1; 10 nucleotides match TRBD2. V was clipped by 2 bases and J by 4 bases; unmatched bases: 8. The CDR3 contains 17 residues. CDR1 and CDR2 (germline): SGHNT, YENEEA. This CDR3 is CASSLFRTSGKYNEQFF. The CDR3 DNA sequence: TGTGCCAGCAGCTTATTCCGGACTAGCGGAAAATACAATGAGCAGTTCTTC.

For this clone: An end of the junction differs from the germline gene, which may be a read error. The chain couples TRBV16 to TRBJ1-2, with D hard to call. CDR1 and CDR2 from the germline V gene are KGHSY and FQNENV. The CDR3 loop spans 14 amino acids. As DNA, the CDR3 is TGTGCCAGCAGCGAATCCGGACGGGGAGGTGGCTACACCTTC. Amino acids: CASSESGRGGGYTF.

The CDR3 loop reads CASSAGGNYGYTF. CDR3 nucleotide sequence: TGTGCCAGCAGCGCAGGGGGCAACTATGGCTACACCTTC. This chain connects TRBV6-6 to TRBJ1-2; 8 nucleotides agree with TRBD1. CDR1 is MNHNY and CDR2 is SVGAGI in the germline V gene (reference sequence). V gave up 6 bases and J gave up 2 bases; unmatched junction bases: 2. The CDR3 has 13 amino acids.

The V gene is TRBV28, the J gene TRBJ1-4; D may be TRBD1 (5 bases). CDR1 and CDR2 from the germline V gene are MDHEN and SYDVKM. Trimming removed 3 bases at V and 8 bases at J, with 13 bases between. The CDR3 is 14 amino acids. The CDR3 loop is CASSLGGVAEKLFF. The CDR3 nucleotides are TGTGCCAGCAGTTTGGGGGGTGTGGCGGAAAAACTGTTTTTT.

This chain connects TRBV7-9 to TRBJ1-2; 7 nucleotides line up with TRBD1. This CDR3 has 14 residues. Germline CDR1 reads SEHNR; CDR2 reads FQNEAQ (reference sequence). V shed 4 bases, J shed 2 bases, and the junction held 4 bases outside the gene matches. In nucleotides, the CDR3 is TGTGCCAGCAGCTCCACACAGGGGAACTATGGCTACACCTTC. Protein: CASSSTQGNYGYTF.

The chain links TRBV5-4 to TRBJ2-7; 8 bases align to TRBD2. V lost 1 base to trimming and J lost 2 bases; unmatched junction nucleotides: 11. In germline, CDR1 is SGHNT, CDR2 YYREEE (reference sequence). There are 17 residues in the CDR3. For the CDR3, the DNA is TGTGCCAGCAGCTTGAGCCCAAGAACGGGGGGGACCTACGAGCAGTACTTC. Its protein is CASSLSPRTGGTYEQYF.

The chain joins TRBV10-3 to TRBJ1-1, with D possibly TRBD1 on 5 matching bases. Looked up from germline, CDR1 is ENHRY and CDR2 is SYGVKD. The CDR3 spans 15 residues. The ends were cut back, 0 bases at V and 3 bases at J, with 11 bases in the middle. CDR3 coding DNA: TGTGCCATCAGTGAGTCAAGGGGTGGGGACACTGAAGCTTTCTTT. It translates to CAISESRGGDTEAFF.

This chain links TRBV5-6 with TRBJ1-3; the D is unclear. CDR3 length equals 14 residues. The germline V gene has CDR1 SGHDT and CDR2 YYEEEE. V lost 5 bases, J lost 0 bases, and 9 bases lay in between. CDR3 sequence: CASSRLFSGNTIYF. The CDR3, as DNA: TGTGCCAGCAGTAGACTCTTCTCTGGAAACACCATATATTTT.

V gene TRBV6-5 combines with J gene TRBJ1-1; a weak D match, TRBD1 (5 bases). Trimming removed 7 bases at V and 1 base at J, with 13 bases between. This CDR3 comprises 14 residues. Germline CDR1 and CDR2: MNHEY and SVGAGI. Here the CDR3 DNA reads TGTGCCAGCATCGACAGTTTCGGGAACACTGAAGCTTTCTTT. Translation: CASIDSFGNTEAFF.

The CDR3 region is CASSLEQGAYGYTF. As DNA, the CDR3 is TGTGCCAGCAGCTTGGAGCAGGGGGCCTATGGCTACACCTTC. The rearrangement joins TRBV5-6 to TRBJ1-2; 8 bases map to TRBD1. The CDR3 consists of 14 residues. From germline, CDR1 is SGHDT and CDR2 YYEEEE. The ends lost 0 bases at V and 4 bases at J; junction bases unmatched: 2. The variable domain in full, with the rest retrieved from reference TRBV5-6 and TRBJ1-2, is DAGVTQSPTHLIKTRGQQVTLRCSPKSGHDTVSWYQQALGQGPQFIFQYYEEEERQRGNFPDRFSGHQFPNYSSELNVNALLLGDSALYLCASSLEQGAYGYTFGSGTRLTVV.

This clone was detected only a few times. A junction end diverges from the germline sequence, so it may reflect a read error. The chain has TRBV5-6 and TRBJ1-2, with D tentatively TRBD1 (5 bases). This CDR3 region has 13 residues. Germline-derived CDR1 and CDR2 are SGHDT and YYEEEE. The CDR3 nucleotides are TGTGCCAGCACCTTGACAGCCGTCTATGGCTACACCTTC. This codes for CASTLTAVYGYTF.

The V and J genes are TRBV2 and TRBJ1-4; 12 nucleotides agree with TRBD1. Germline V gives CDR1 SNHLY, CDR2 FYNNEI. Trimming at V came to 6 bases and at J to 5 bases, leaving 7 bases not matched to a gene. The CDR3 sequence is 16 residues long. The CDR3 bases are TGTGCCAGCAGACCCGGGACAGGGGGCGGCAATGAAAAACTGTTTTTT. Translation gives CASRPGTGGGNEKLFF.

The chain links TRBV9 to TRBJ2-3, with 12 bases identical to TRBD2. The length of the CDR3 is 17 residues. After removal of 4 bases from V and 2 bases from J, the junction contained 8 bases not matched to a gene. Germline loops: CDR1 SGDLS, CDR2 YYNGEE. This chain's CDR3 is CASSPRTSGDTTDTQYF. DNA for the CDR3: TGTGCCAGCAGCCCGCGGACTAGCGGGGATACCACAGATACGCAGTATTTT.

The J gene is TRBJ2-6, the V gene TRBV18; D is perhaps TRBD1 (6 bases). This CDR3 has 18 amino acids. Looked up from germline, CDR1 is KGHSH and CDR2 is LQKENI. Trimming removed 4 bases at V and 4 bases at J, with 20 bases between. The chain's CDR3 is CASSLTDSPLAGANVLTF. The DNA for the CDR3 is TGTGCCAGCTCACTAACGGACAGCCCCTTAGCCGGGGCCAACGTCCTGACTTTC.